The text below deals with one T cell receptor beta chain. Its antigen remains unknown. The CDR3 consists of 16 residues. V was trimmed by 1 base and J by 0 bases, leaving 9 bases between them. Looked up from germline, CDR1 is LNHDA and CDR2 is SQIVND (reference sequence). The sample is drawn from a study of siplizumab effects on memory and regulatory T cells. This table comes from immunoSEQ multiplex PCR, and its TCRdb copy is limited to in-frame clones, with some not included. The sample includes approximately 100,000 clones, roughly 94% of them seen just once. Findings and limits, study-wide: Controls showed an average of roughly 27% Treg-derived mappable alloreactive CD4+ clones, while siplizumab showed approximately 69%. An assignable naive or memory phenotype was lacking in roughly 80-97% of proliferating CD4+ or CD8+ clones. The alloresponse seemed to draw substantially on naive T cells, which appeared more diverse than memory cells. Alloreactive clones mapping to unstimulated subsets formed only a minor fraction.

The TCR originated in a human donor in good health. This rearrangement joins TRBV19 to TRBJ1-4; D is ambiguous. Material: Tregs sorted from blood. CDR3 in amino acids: CASSIGLTTTNEKLFF. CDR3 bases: TGTGCCAGTAGTATAGGCCTGACTACAACTAATGAAAAACTGTTTTTT.